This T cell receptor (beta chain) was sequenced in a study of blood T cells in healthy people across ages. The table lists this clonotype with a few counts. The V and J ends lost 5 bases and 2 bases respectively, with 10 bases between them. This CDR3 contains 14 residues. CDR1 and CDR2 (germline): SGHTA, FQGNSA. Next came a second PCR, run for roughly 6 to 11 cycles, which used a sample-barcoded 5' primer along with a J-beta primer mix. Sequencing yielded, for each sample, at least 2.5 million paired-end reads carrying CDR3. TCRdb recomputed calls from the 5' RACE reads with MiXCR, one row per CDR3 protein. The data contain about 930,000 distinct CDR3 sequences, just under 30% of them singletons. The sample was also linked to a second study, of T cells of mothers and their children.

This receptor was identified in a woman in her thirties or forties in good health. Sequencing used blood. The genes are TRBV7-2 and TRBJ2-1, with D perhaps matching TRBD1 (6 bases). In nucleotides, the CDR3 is TGTGCCAGCAGCCGGGACAAGACCTACAATGAGCAGTTCTTC. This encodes CASSRDKTYNEQFF.